A single sample gave rise to the 26 T cell receptor beta chains below, sequenced in a study of response to subunit inactivated influenza vaccine. TCRdb called the RT-PCR reads again in MiXCR, with one record for every CDR3 protein. Here the sample spans fewer than 800,000 distinct CDR3 sequences, 15% to 18% being singletons. The starting material was PBMCs from blood, obtained roughly 12 days after vaccination. The receptors derive from a man in his fifties or sixties who received an inactivated influenza vaccine.

The gene calls are TRBV29-1 and TRBJ2-3, with D perhaps matching TRBD2 (5 bases). CDR3 length: 15 residues. In germline, CDR1 is SQVTM, CDR2 ANQGSEA. The V end lost 0 bases, the J end lost 2 bases, and 12 bases lay between the germline ends. The CDR3 sequence: CSVEDLAGTTDTQYF. The CDR3 region has the DNA TGCAGCGTTGAAGACTTGGCGGGTACCACAGATACGCAGTATTTT.

This clonotype was seen a handful of times. The rearrangement uses TRBV12-3 or TRBV12-4 and TRBJ2-1; 7 bases fit TRBD2. The CDR3 length is 14 residues. Trimming removed 5 bases from V and 5 bases from J; junction bases left unmatched: 6. Here the CDR3 DNA reads TGTGCCAGCAGTCAGTCTAGCGGTCACAATGAGCAGTTCTTC. Encoded protein: CASSQSSGHNEQFF.

This sequence joins TRBV28 and TRBJ2-4, with 10 bases that match TRBD2. V dropped 5 bases and J dropped 0; count of bases not matched to a gene: 16. The CDR3 covers 20 residues. Germline V gives CDR1 MDHEN, CDR2 SYDVKM. In nucleotides, the CDR3 is TGTGCCAGCAGTCCCAGAGGACTAGCGGACCTTTTTATAGCCAAAAACATTCAGTACTTC. This codes for CASSPRGLADLFIAKNIQYF.

This clonotype has only a few counts. This chain uses TRBV3-1 with TRBJ2-3; the match to TRBD2 covers 9 bases. The CDR3 loop spans 18 amino acids. The germline V gene has CDR1 LGHDT and CDR2 YNNKEL (reference sequence). V lost 0 bases, J lost 6 bases, and 13 bases stayed unmatched. CDR3 loop: CASSQEGIAGGPRDTQYF. Written as DNA, the CDR3 is TGTGCCAGCAGCCAAGAAGGCATCGCGGGGGGGCCTAGGGATACGCAGTATTTT.

In its sample, this clonotype was seen many times. The chain joins TRBV9 to TRBJ2-1; 10 bases align to TRBD2. Germline CDR1 and CDR2: SGDLS and YYNGEE. V lost 0 bases to trimming and J lost 4 bases; unmatched junction nucleotides: 1. The CDR3 is made up of 15 amino acids. The CDR3 protein is CASSVGTSGYNEQFF. CDR3 nucleotides: TGTGCCAGCAGCGTAGGGACTAGCGGTTACAATGAGCAGTTCTTC.

The chain is built from TRBV29-1 and TRBJ1-1, with a weak D call TRBD1 (6 bases). The CDR3 sequence is 13 residues long. V lost 5 bases, J lost 0 bases, and 10 bases lay in between. Germline V gene lookup returns CDR1 SQVTM and CDR2 ANQGSEA. The chain's CDR3 is CSVSQGMNTEAFF. The CDR3 region has the DNA TGCAGCGTTTCACAGGGAATGAACACTGAAGCTTTCTTT.

This rearrangement joins TRBV4-2 to TRBJ2-7; the match to TRBD2 covers 13 bases. This CDR3 is 17 amino acids long. The V and J ends lost 3 bases and 3 bases, in that order; junction bases with no gene match: 8. Germline values: CDR1 LGHNA, CDR2 YNFKEQ. CDR3 loop: CASSQRDGLAGVYEQYF. As DNA, the CDR3 is TGTGCCAGCAGCCAGAGGGACGGACTAGCGGGAGTCTACGAGCAGTACTTC.

Only a few counts were recorded for this clonotype. The gene calls are TRBV29-1 and TRBJ2-2, with D uncertain. In germline, CDR1 is SQVTM, CDR2 ANQGSEA. This CDR3 contains 13 residues. The V end was cut by 2 bases, the J end by 3 bases, with 7 bases between. The CDR3 sequence is CSVEWDYTGELFF. The CDR3 region has the DNA TGCAGCGTTGAATGGGATTACACCGGGGAGCTGTTTTTT.

V gene TRBV27 combines with J gene TRBJ2-5; D is ambiguous. The CDR3 is 13 amino acids. V shed 7 bases and J shed 3 bases, with 12 bases lying between them. CDR1 and CDR2 from the germline V gene are MNHEY and SMNVEV (reference sequence). The CDR3, as DNA: TGTGCCAGCAACGGCCTGGTCAAAGAGACCCAGTACTTC. Protein sequence: CASNGLVKETQYF.

This clonotype occurred a few times. J is TRBJ2-5 and V is TRBV7-6; TRBD1 might be the D (7 bases). The CDR3 covers 14 residues. Germline V gene data show CDR1 as SGHVS and CDR2 as FNYEAQ. The V end was cut by 6 bases, the J end by 5 bases, with 16 bases between. This chain's CDR3 is CASSEWQGGETQYF. The CDR3 region has the DNA TGTGCCAGCAGTGAATGGCAGGGGGGTGAGACCCAGTACTTC.

This clonotype was seen repeatedly, ten times or more. The rearrangement uses TRBV6-5 and TRBJ2-1; 11 nucleotides line up with TRBD2. The V gene's germline CDR1 is MNHEY and CDR2 SVGAGI. The V and J ends lost 2 bases and 5 bases, in that order; junction bases with no gene match: 8. CDR3 length equals 17 residues. CDR3 protein: CASSYPASGGTHNEQFF. The CDR3 DNA follows: TGTGCCAGCAGTTACCCGGCTAGCGGGGGGACCCACAATGAGCAGTTCTTC.

The V and J genes are TRBV20-1 and TRBJ1-4; D gene ambiguous. The CDR3 loop spans 14 amino acids. The V gene's germline CDR1 is DFQATT and CDR2 SNEGSKA (reference sequence). The ends were cut back, 3 bases at V and 3 bases at J, with 11 bases in the middle. The CDR3 DNA is TGCAGTGCTAGGATACGTCTAGCTAATGAAAAACTGTTTTTT. Protein: CSARIRLANEKLFF.

This clonotype was recorded a few times. The V call is TRBV18, the J call TRBJ1-1, with 7 bases fitting TRBD1. This CDR3 is built from 14 residues. The germline CDR1 and CDR2 sequences are KGHSH and LQKENI. With 4 bases clipped from V and 6 bases from J, the junction kept 8 bases outside the gene matches. CDR3: CASSLRDSVSEAFF. The CDR3 region has the DNA TGTGCCAGCTCACTCCGGGACAGCGTATCTGAAGCTTTCTTT.

This clonotype appeared a few times. The chain uses TRBV3-1 and TRBJ2-6, with D possibly TRBD1 on 6 matching bases. Per the germline V gene, CDR1 is LGHDT and CDR2 is YNNKEL (reference sequence). The V end was cut by 3 bases, the J end by 1 base, with 7 bases between. The CDR3 runs to 15 residues. This CDR3 reads CASSQGQSGANVLTF. The CDR3 DNA sequence: TGTGCCAGCAGCCAGGGACAATCTGGGGCCAACGTCCTGACTTTC. The full variable domain, completed using reference TRBV3-1 and TRBJ2-6, is DTAVSQTPKYLVTQMGNDKSIKCEQNLGHDTMYWYKQDSKKFLKIMFSYNNKELIINETVPNRFSPKSPDKAHLNLHINSLELGDSAVYFCASSQGQSGANVLTFGAGSRLTVL.

The chain combines TRBV12-3 or TRBV12-4 with TRBJ2-7; tentative D call: TRBD1 (6 bases). CDR3 length: 12 residues. V was clipped by 5 bases and J by 12 bases, with 17 bases between them. The CDR3 region has the DNA TGTGCCAGCAGTCCACGGGACACCGAACGGTACTTC. This translates into CASSPRDTERYF.

V usage is TRBV20-1 and J usage is TRBJ2-7; TRBD2 agrees at 9 bases. The CDR3 contains 14 residues. Losses at the gene ends were 4 bases for V and 5 bases for J; bases not matched to a gene: 9. Germline V gene sequence: CDR1 DFQATT, CDR2 SNEGSKA (reference sequence). The CDR3 is CSAKVPGTSNEQYF. In DNA form, the CDR3 reads TGCAGTGCTAAAGTCCCCGGGACTAGCAACGAGCAGTACTTC.

This clonotype was counted only a few times. The chain employs TRBV5-1 and TRBJ2-1; 8 bases fit TRBD1. Germline V gene lookup returns CDR1 SGHRS and CDR2 YFSETQ. This CDR3 is built from 14 residues. V dropped 4 bases and J dropped 4; count of bases not matched to a gene: 4. This chain's CDR3 is CASSKGQEYNEQFF. Here the CDR3 DNA reads TGCGCCAGCAGCAAGGGACAGGAATACAATGAGCAGTTCTTC.

This clonotype turned up a few times. The gene calls are TRBV29-1 and TRBJ1-1; 9 bases are shared with TRBD1. CDR1 is SQVTM, CDR2 ANQGSEA, per germline. The CDR3 length is 13 residues. V lost 7 bases to trimming and J lost 4 bases; unmatched junction nucleotides: 7. The CDR3 here is CSAKTGGGTEAFF. DNA for the CDR3: TGCAGCGCAAAGACAGGGGGAGGCACTGAAGCTTTCTTT. Looking up the rest from reference TRBV29-1 and TRBJ1-1 gives the full variable domain: SAVISQKPSRDICQRGTSLTIQCQVDSQVTMMFWYRQQPGQSLTLIATANQGSEATYESGFVIDKFPISRPNLTFSTLTVSNMSPEDSSIYLCSAKTGGGTEAFFGQGTRLTVV.

The V call is TRBV28, the J call TRBJ2-7, with 7 bases that match TRBD1. The CDR3 covers 14 residues. CDR1 and CDR2 from the germline V gene are MDHEN and SYDVKM. The junction had 7 bases not matched to a gene; V was cut back by 5 bases and J by 3 bases. Here the CDR3 reads CASSPTGTVYEQYF. The CDR3 nucleotides read TGTGCCAGCAGTCCTACCGGGACAGTCTACGAGCAGTACTTC.

J is TRBJ1-1 and V is TRBV21-1; the table's TRBD1 call for D was not verified on the DNA. TRBV21-1 is annotated as a pseudogene. CDR3 size: 16 residues. Written as DNA, the CDR3 is TGTGCCAGCAGCAAAGTACAGGGGGCTACGAACACTGAAGCTTTCTTT. Translated, it gives CASSKVQGATNTEAFF.

This clonotype was recorded many times. V and J are TRBV3-1 and TRBJ2-7, with TRBD1 matching 10 bases. The CDR3 is made up of 17 amino acids. The trim removed 0 bases at V and 6 bases at J, leaving 11 bases unmatched. Germline assignment: CDR1 LGHDT and CDR2 YNNKEL (reference sequence). The chain's CDR3 is CASSQDLMGQGSAEQYF. CDR3 nucleotides: TGTGCCAGCAGCCAAGATTTAATGGGACAGGGGTCCGCCGAGCAGTACTTC.

The V and J genes are TRBV29-1 and TRBJ2-1; 8 nucleotides match TRBD2. The CDR3 has 18 amino acids. Germline CDR1 SQVTM, CDR2 ANQGSEA. J was trimmed by 3 bases and V by 1 base; bases with no gene match: 14. The CDR3 protein is CSVEGGGRTSLYYNEQFF. Here the CDR3 DNA reads TGCAGCGTTGAAGGCGGCGGGAGGACCTCTCTATACTACAATGAGCAGTTCTTC.

A few counts support this clonotype. This chain connects TRBV29-1 to TRBJ2-5; D possibly matches TRBD1 or TRBD2 (6 bases each). Germline V gene sequence: CDR1 SQVTM, CDR2 ANQGSEA. The CDR3 is 12 amino acids. Trimming took 7 bases from V and 4 from J, leaving 13 bases between them. CDR3 in DNA: TGCAGCGCCGAGAAGGGGGGAGAGACCCAGTACTTC. It yields the protein CSAEKGGETQYF.

Only a few counts were recorded for this clonotype. The V call is TRBV20-1, the J call TRBJ1-2, with 7 nucleotides matching TRBD1. Trimming cost V 0 bases and J 13 bases; bases outside gene matches: 8. The CDR3 sequence is 12 residues long. CDR1 DFQATT and CDR2 SNEGSKA come from the germline V gene (reference sequence). CDR3 nucleotides: TGCAGTGCTAGAGAGGGACAGAAGTTGTGCACCTTC. Translation gives CSAREGQKLCTF.

This clonotype occurred many times. V gene TRBV3-1 combines with J gene TRBJ2-5; tentative D call: TRBD1 (5 bases). CDR1 and CDR2 from the germline V gene are LGHDT and YNNKEL (reference sequence). This CDR3 contains 12 residues. Deletions cut 5 bases from V and 4 bases from J, with 8 bases between. The CDR3 DNA sequence: TGTGCCAGCAGCTGGCAGGGAGAGACCCAGTACTTC. Translation: CASSWQGETQYF.

The rearrangement joins TRBV6-2 or TRBV6-3 to TRBJ1-1; D may be TRBD1 (6 bases). The CDR3 covers 18 residues. Germline lookup yields CDR1 MNHEY and CDR2 SVGEGT. The V end lost 6 bases, the J end lost 2 bases, and 25 bases lay between the germline ends. The chain's CDR3 is CASSPHTGGGRGNTEAFF. The CDR3 DNA is TGTGCCAGCAGCCCCCATACGGGAGGCGGCAGGGGAAACACTGAAGCTTTCTTT.